Presented here are 19 T cell receptor beta chains from one specimen sequenced in a study of cytomegalovirus exposure and HLA in healthy donors. In the PCR, 60 Vbeta and 13 Jbeta primers were used. This table comes from immunoSEQ multiplex PCR, and its TCRdb copy is limited to in-frame clones, with some not included. The sample yields fewer than 150,000 clones, about two thirds seen once. The sample was PBMCs. Source of these receptors: a woman in her thirties or forties in good health and CMV-seropositive.

This chain joins TRBV4-1 and TRBJ2-7; 11 nucleotides line up with TRBD2. After removal of 1 base from V and 7 bases from J, the junction contained 9 bases not matched to a gene. The CDR3 is made up of 16 amino acids. CDR1 MGHRA and CDR2 YSYEKL come from the germline V gene. Here the CDR3 DNA reads TGCGCCAGCAGCCAAGGGCGACTAGCGGGGTTGGGAGAGCAGTACTTC. As protein: CASSQGRLAGLGEQYF.

The chain is built from TRBV6-6 and TRBJ2-7; 8 bases map to TRBD1. Germline values: CDR1 MNHNY, CDR2 SVGAGI (reference sequence). This CDR3 comprises 13 residues. Trimming took 4 bases from V and 6 from J; bases not matched to a gene: 5. DNA for the CDR3: TGTGCCAGCAGTTCGGACAGGGTAGGCGAGCAGTACTTC. As protein: CASSSDRVGEQYF.

This clone showed up just once. The rearrangement uses TRBV5-6 and TRBJ1-6; possibly TRBD1 for D (5 bases). V lost 3 bases and J lost 5, with 12 bases in between. CDR3 size: 15 residues. Germline CDR1 and CDR2: SGHDT and YYEEEE. CDR3 nucleotide sequence: TGTGCCAGCAGCTCACGGGTGGGGCATAATTCACCCCTCCACTTT. Encoded protein: CASSSRVGHNSPLHF.

The CDR3 is CASSWGSGTGYKGDGYTF. The CDR3 region has the DNA TGTGCCAGCAGTTGGGGTTCCGGGACAGGGTACAAAGGAGATGGCTACACCTTC. J is TRBJ1-2 and V is TRBV2; the match to TRBD1 covers 9 bases. Germline V gene lookup returns CDR1 SNHLY and CDR2 FYNNEI. The J segment lost 6 bases and the V segment lost 5 bases, leaving 19 bases of the junction unmatched. This CDR3 region has 18 residues.

This chain joins TRBV4-1 and TRBJ1-3; D gene unclear. With 2 bases removed from V and 0 bases from J, the gap between germline ends came to 8 bases. Per germline, CDR1 MGHRA and CDR2 YSYEKL. The CDR3 runs 15 residues. Written as DNA, the CDR3 is TGCGCCAGCAGCCAAAGTTCAGTCTCTGGAAACACCATATATTTT. Protein product: CASSQSSVSGNTIYF.

The table lists this clone with a count of one. This chain uses TRBV10-3 with TRBJ2-2, with 12 nucleotides matching TRBD1. Germline V gene data show CDR1 as ENHRY and CDR2 as SYGVKD. There are 17 residues in the CDR3. The ends lost 5 bases at V and 4 bases at J; junction bases unmatched: 8. CDR3: CAISYRDRGRSTGELFF. DNA of the CDR3: TGTGCCATCAGTTACCGGGACAGGGGGCGTAGCACCGGGGAGCTGTTTTTT.

The chain couples TRBV4-3 to TRBJ2-7, with 7 bases aligning to TRBD2. The trim removed 4 bases at V and 2 bases at J, leaving 8 bases unmatched. Germline loops: CDR1 LGHNA, CDR2 YSLEER. This CDR3 spans 15 amino acids. Written as DNA, the CDR3 is TGCGCCAGCAGCCCCGTATGGGGAGGGACCTACGAGCAGTACTTC. Residues: CASSPVWGGTYEQYF.

This clone was seen once. J is TRBJ1-5 and V is TRBV18; tentatively, D is TRBD1 (5 bases). V was cut by 3 bases and J by 6 bases, with 12 bases left in between. The germline V gene encodes CDR1 KGHSH and CDR2 LQKENI. CDR3 length equals 14 residues. This CDR3 reads CASSPGPGGQPQHF. DNA of the CDR3: TGTGCCAGCTCACCGGGGCCGGGGGGTCAGCCCCAGCATTTT.

This clone was detected only a few times. V usage is TRBV7-9 and J usage is TRBJ2-7, with 7 bases matching TRBD1. Germline V gives CDR1 SEHNR, CDR2 FQNEAQ (reference sequence). V lost 4 bases and J lost 3; bases outside the gene matches: 6. The CDR3 is made up of 14 amino acids. CDR3 residues: CASSSGQDYYEQYF. CDR3 bases: TGTGCCAGCAGCTCCGGACAGGATTACTACGAGCAGTACTTC.

The chain combines TRBV7-2 with TRBJ1-5; the match to TRBD1 covers 9 bases. The J segment lost 7 bases and the V segment lost 4 bases, leaving 2 bases of the junction unmatched. The CDR3 contains 13 residues. Germline V CDR1 and CDR2: SGHTA, FQGNSA. The DNA of the CDR3 is TGTGCCAGCAGCTGGGGACAGGGACAGCCCCAGCATTTT. It is translated as CASSWGQGQPQHF.

The chain has TRBV5-1 and TRBJ2-5; 8 bases are shared with TRBD2. This CDR3 spans 16 amino acids. V gave up 4 bases and J gave up 5 bases; unmatched junction bases: 13. Germline V lookup: CDR1 SGHRS, CDR2 YFSETQ. Here the CDR3 reads CASSAERGSAYETQYF. The CDR3 nucleotides read TGCGCCAGCAGCGCTGAGCGGGGGTCCGCGTATGAGACCCAGTACTTC.

This sequence joins TRBV9 and TRBJ2-7; D possibly corresponds to TRBD2 (6 bases). CDR1 is SGDLS, CDR2 YYNGEE, per germline. Trimming removed 3 bases at V and 2 bases at J, with 12 bases between. CDR3 length: 14 residues. The CDR3 nucleotides are TGTGCCAGCAGCGCGGGAGTCCAGACCTACGAGCAGTACTTC. Protein sequence: CASSAGVQTYEQYF.

The chain uses TRBV5-1 and TRBJ1-4; weak D call: TRBD1 (6 bases). The germline V gene has CDR1 SGHRS and CDR2 YFSETQ. V was trimmed by 0 bases and J by 7 bases, leaving 10 bases between them. CDR3 size: 14 residues. CDR3 in DNA: TGCGCCAGCAGCTTGGGTGGGGGCGGTGAAAAACTGTTTTTT. This gives the protein CASSLGGGGEKLFF.

The chain recombines TRBV15 with TRBJ1-5; D not certain. Germline V gives CDR1 LNHNV, CDR2 YYDKDF (reference sequence). V dropped 5 bases and J dropped 0 bases, with 14 bases sitting between them. The CDR3 spans 16 residues. Written as DNA, the CDR3 is TGTGCCACCAGCCCTACTCACGGTCTTAGCAATCAGCCCCAGCATTTT. Protein: CATSPTHGLSNQPQHF.

The gene calls are TRBV11-2 and TRBJ2-7; 9 bases fit TRBD2. CDR1 is SGHAT, CDR2 FQNNGV, per germline. The CDR3 covers 14 residues. Trimming removed 1 base from V and 5 bases from J; junction bases left unmatched: 3. DNA for the CDR3: TGTGCCAGCAGCTTAGGGCGGGGGGGCCACGAGCAGTACTTC. This translates into CASSLGRGGHEQYF.

This sequence joins TRBV29-1 and TRBJ1-1; TRBD1 matches 7 bases. This CDR3 is built from 14 residues. V gave up 4 bases and J gave up 5 bases; unmatched junction bases: 10. CDR1 is SQVTM and CDR2 is ANQGSEA in the germline V gene. CDR3 protein: CSVGREGAGTEAFF. The CDR3 DNA reads TGCAGCGTTGGAAGAGAGGGGGCAGGGACTGAAGCTTTCTTT.

This chain uses TRBV5-1 with TRBJ2-7; 7 bases are shared with TRBD1. The CDR3 totals 14 residues. V was clipped by 4 bases and J by 3 bases; unmatched bases: 7. Germline CDR1 is SGHRS and CDR2 is YFSETQ. CDR3 region: CASSPPGQDYEQYF. CDR3 sequence (DNA): TGCGCCAGCAGCCCACCCGGACAGGACTACGAGCAGTACTTC.

The chain uses TRBV28 and TRBJ1-1, with a weak D call TRBD1 (6 bases). This CDR3 contains 15 residues. CDR1 is MDHEN and CDR2 is SYDVKM in the germline V gene. Trimming removed 1 base at V and 4 bases at J, with 13 bases between. CDR3 bases: TGTGCCAGCAGTTTATTCGGGGGGCTCAGCACTGAAGCTTTCTTT. Amino acids: CASSLFGGLSTEAFF. Full variable domain (missing parts from reference TRBV28 and TRBJ1-1): DVKVTQSSRYLVKRTGEKVFLECVQDMDHENMFWYRQDPGLGLRLIYFSYDVKMKEKGDIPEGYSVSREKKERFSLILESASTNQTSMYLCASSLFGGLSTEAFFGQGTRLTVV.

V and J are TRBV18 and TRBJ2-3, with D unresolved. The CDR3 has 13 residues. Between the trimmed V and J ends, which lost 5 bases and 1 base, there was a span of 7 bases. Germline CDR1 is KGHSH and CDR2 is LQKENI. The DNA of the CDR3 is TGTGCCAGCTCAAACGGAGGCACAGATACGCAGTATTTT. This sequence encodes CASSNGGTDTQYF. Based on the CDR3 plus reference TRBV18 and TRBJ2-3, the full variable domain is NAGVMQNPRHLVRRRGQEARLRCSPMKGHSHVYWYRQLPEEGLKFMVYLQKENIIDESGMPKERFSAEFPKEGPSILRIQQVVRGDSAAYFCASSNGGTDTQYFGPGTRLTVL.